This T cell receptor beta chain was observed in a study of Graves' ophthalmopathy and Graves' hyperthyroidism. Overall study: The collection of peripheral blood took place at initial diagnosis, before any treatment.

Patients were left out if they had other autoimmune diseases, uncontrolled infections, pregnancy or lactation. Patients were diagnosed from clinical symptoms, serum thyroxine, TRAb, thyroid ultrasound and orbital computed tomography. Germline V gives CDR1 SQVTM, CDR2 ANQGSEA. V lost 4 bases and J lost 6, with 18 bases in between. The CDR3 is made up of 14 amino acids. Using RNA transcripts, the TCR beta CDR3 regions were amplified. Amplification began with first-round RT-PCR using HTBI primers, then second-round multiplex PCR was performed. TCRdb analysed the multiplex PCR reads with MiXCR anew, one entry per CDR3 protein. The sample yields approximately 41,000 distinct CDR3 sequences, under 65% seen once. With regard to this clonotype: As yet, its antigen is unknown.

Study results and caveats: In separating ophthalmopathy from stable hyperthyroidism, a 13-signature model achieved less than 90% sensitivity and around 80% specificity.

The sequence came from an adult man with Graves' ophthalmopathy. This chain links TRBV29-1 with TRBJ1-1, with TRBD1 as a possible D gene (6 bases). Input material: peripheral blood. CDR3 coding DNA: TGCAGCGTTGTCCCGTTCGGAGGGGGTTCTGAAGCTTTCTTT. Translating gives CSVVPFGGGSEAFF.